This T cell receptor (beta chain) was recorded in a study of blood T cell repertoires in COVID-19. In the study overall: The analysed material was cDNA or gDNA that came from T cells, B-cell-depleted T cells, or PBMCs.

Germline assignment: CDR1 LGHDT and CDR2 YNNKEL (reference sequence). The CDR3 extends over 15 amino acids. The V gene lost 3 bases and the J gene lost 5 bases, with 16 bases spanning the gap. In the source study's methods: Estimated nucleated cell counts came from reference gene primer amplification. Measured with immunoSEQ multiplex PCR; TCRdb has only the in-frame clones, and not every one. V, J and clone size were drawn from that table, and D and trimming were deduced from the DNA. Of 150,000 to 200,000 clones listed, around four fifths were seen once; the top ten hold 22%. The source is a woman of 80 years or more with acute or convalescent COVID-19. The material sequenced was peripheral blood. This chain joins TRBV3-1 (or the pseudogene TRBV3-2) and TRBJ1-2; D may be TRBD1 (5 bases). The CDR3 here is CASSQATGGGYGYTF. The CDR3 nucleotides read TGTGCCAGCAGCCAGGCTACAGGTGGGGGGTATGGCTACACCTTC.